This entry lists 20 T cell receptor beta chains sequenced from one sample in a study of cytomegalovirus exposure and HLA in healthy donors. This PCR relied on a set of 60 Vbeta primers and 13 Jbeta primers. The assay was immunoSEQ multiplex PCR, and TCRdb's table has in-frame clones only and misses some. This table holds 100,000 to 150,000 clones, roughly a sixth found once. Specimen: PBMCs. The receptors derive from a female donor in good health and CMV-seropositive.

The rearrangement links TRBV27 to TRBJ2-7; D uncertain. Germline V gene data show CDR1 as MNHEY and CDR2 as SMNVEV (reference sequence). Between the trimmed V and J ends, which lost 2 bases and 2 bases, there was a span of 7 bases. The CDR3 has 13 amino acids. CDR3 DNA: TGTGCCAGCAGTTTAGCGGAGCCCTACGAGCAGTACTTC. It specifies CASSLAEPYEQYF.

The V and J genes are TRBV7-6 and TRBJ1-5; D is undetermined. CDR1 is SGHVS, CDR2 FNYEAQ, per germline. V shed 5 bases and J shed 0 bases, with 11 bases lying between them. The CDR3 is 15 amino acids. The DNA of the CDR3 is TGTGCCAGCAGCCCGCAGGTTAATAGCAATCAGCCCCAGCATTTT. Translation: CASSPQVNSNQPQHF. Full variable domain (remainder filled in from reference TRBV7-6 and TRBJ1-5): GAGVSQSPRYKVTKRGQDVALRCDPISGHVSLYWYRQALGQGPEFLTYFNYEAQQDKSGLPNDRFSAERPEGSISTLTIQRTEQRDSAMYRCASSPQVNSNQPQHFGDGTRLSIL.

The chain couples TRBV28 to TRBJ2-6; 9 nucleotides align to TRBD2. CDR3 size: 21 residues. The junction had 18 bases not matched to a gene; V was cut back by 6 bases and J by 0 bases. Germline lookup yields CDR1 MDHEN and CDR2 SYDVKM. The CDR3 region has the DNA TGTGCCAGCAGAAAACTAGCGGGTCCCCAAGGGAGTGGCTCTGGGGCCAACGTCCTGACTTTC. It codes for CASRKLAGPQGSGSGANVLTF.

In its sample, this clone was seen a few times. The chain links TRBV18 to TRBJ2-2; D is perhaps TRBD1 (6 bases). Germline-derived CDR1 and CDR2 are KGHSH and LQKENI. The CDR3 sequence is 16 residues long. Deletions cut 6 bases from V and 0 bases from J, with 14 bases between. The CDR3 loop is CASSHGQPANTGELFF. The CDR3 DNA is TGTGCCAGCTCCCACGGACAGCCGGCGAACACCGGGGAGCTGTTTTTT.

There are a few counts of this clone. The V call is TRBV6-5, the J call TRBJ2-7, with TRBD1 matching over 8 bases. The CDR3 loop spans 13 amino acids. The V segment lost 6 bases and the J segment 2 bases; nucleotides outside the gene matches: 3. Germline V gene data show CDR1 as MNHEY and CDR2 as SVGAGI. The CDR3 nucleotides read TGTGCCAGCAGGACAGGGGTTACCTACGAGCAGTACTTC. It encodes CASRTGVTYEQYF.

This clone was seen a handful of times. V usage is TRBV28 and J usage is TRBJ1-2; D possibly corresponds to TRBD1 (5 bases). V dropped 6 bases and J dropped 5 bases, with 10 bases sitting between them. Germline V CDR1 and CDR2: MDHEN, SYDVKM. The CDR3 runs to 12 residues. The chain's CDR3 is CASRPGGYGYTF. In DNA form, the CDR3 reads TGTGCCAGCAGGCCCGGGGGATATGGCTACACCTTC.

This clone was counted only a few times. The chain joins TRBV7-6 to TRBJ2-5, with TRBD2 identical over 11 bases. This CDR3 has 16 residues. V was clipped by 5 bases and J by 3 bases; unmatched bases: 8. Germline V gene lookup returns CDR1 SGHVS and CDR2 FNYEAQ. CDR3 in amino acids: CASSKKPGLAEETQYF. In DNA form, the CDR3 reads TGTGCCAGCAGCAAAAAGCCGGGACTAGCGGAAGAGACCCAGTACTTC.

In this sample, this clone turned up a few times. The chain carries TRBV19 and TRBJ1-3, with a weak D call TRBD1 (6 bases). This CDR3 has 14 residues. CDR1 and CDR2 from the germline V gene are LNHDA and SQIVND (reference sequence). Trimming took off 8 bases at V and 0 bases at J, with 11 bases between the two ends. This chain's CDR3 is CASASTGSGNTIYF. The CDR3 DNA reads TGTGCCAGTGCATCGACAGGCTCTGGAAACACCATATATTTT.

This clone was observed a handful of times. This chain connects TRBV6-5 to TRBJ2-7; weak D call: TRBD2 (7 bases). CDR3 length: 14 residues. Germline CDR1 is MNHEY and CDR2 is SVGAGI. V lost 2 bases and J 0 bases, leaving 8 bases between the germline ends. CDR3 amino acids: CASSYGGASYEQYF. CDR3 coding DNA: TGTGCCAGCAGTTACGGGGGGGCCTCCTACGAGCAGTACTTC.

This clone was observed a few times. This rearrangement joins TRBV29-1 to TRBJ2-3, with TRBD2 identical over 10 bases. V shed 3 bases and J 2 bases; nucleotides not matched to a gene: 5. This CDR3 spans 15 amino acids. Germline CDR1 is SQVTM and CDR2 is ANQGSEA. CDR3: CSVDQLAGATDTQYF. The CDR3 DNA reads as TGCAGCGTTGATCAGCTAGCGGGGGCCACAGATACGCAGTATTTT.

V is TRBV6-5 and J is TRBJ1-5; possible D gene TRBD1, 5 bases. There are 14 residues in the CDR3. Germline V gene sequence: CDR1 MNHEY, CDR2 SVGAGI. V lost 5 bases and J 2 bases, leaving 10 bases between the germline ends. CDR3 protein: CASSDDSRNQPQHF. The CDR3 DNA reads TGTGCCAGCAGTGACGACAGCCGCAATCAGCCCCAGCATTTT.

This clone has a handful of counts. The V call is TRBV5-1, the J call TRBJ1-3, with 10 bases identical to TRBD1. Germline loops: CDR1 SGHRS, CDR2 YFSETQ. Unmatched junction bases numbered 4, after V lost 0 bases and J lost 10 bases. There are 14 residues in the CDR3. CDR3 protein: CASSLGQGAPTIYF. Here the CDR3 DNA reads TGCGCCAGCAGCTTGGGACAGGGGGCGCCGACCATATATTTT.

J is TRBJ2-7 and V is TRBV28; D is unclear. The V gene's germline CDR1 is MDHEN and CDR2 SYDVKM. The V gene lost 5 bases and the J gene lost 4 bases, with 6 bases spanning the gap. CDR3 length: 11 residues. The CDR3 reads CASSLQYEQYF. The DNA of the CDR3 is TGTGCCAGCAGTCTACAGTACGAGCAGTACTTC.

This clone was counted a few times. The V and J genes are TRBV19 and TRBJ2-1, with D tentatively TRBD1 (5 bases). Per the germline V gene, CDR1 is LNHDA and CDR2 is SQIVND (reference sequence). The CDR3 is made up of 15 amino acids. V lost 4 bases to trimming and J lost 4 bases, with 14 bases between them. CDR3 residues: CASSTRQTAYNEQFF. Written as DNA, the CDR3 is TGTGCCAGTAGTACTAGACAGACTGCATACAATGAGCAGTTCTTC. Filled out from reference TRBV19 and TRBJ2-1, the complete variable domain reads DGGITQSPKYLFRKEGQNVTLSCEQNLNHDAMYWYRQDPGQGLRLIYYSQIVNDFQKGDIAEGYSVSREKKESFPLTVTSAQKNPTAFYLCASSTRQTAYNEQFFGPGTRLTVL.

The CDR3 protein is CASSTAYRGWNTEAFF. CDR3 nucleotides: TGTGCCAGCAGCACCGCTTACAGGGGGTGGAACACTGAAGCTTTCTTT. J is TRBJ1-1 and V is TRBV9; TRBD1 agrees at 8 bases. V gave up 4 bases and J gave up 1 base; unmatched junction bases: 9. The CDR3 extends over 16 amino acids. Per the germline V gene, CDR1 is SGDLS and CDR2 is YYNGEE.

The chain joins TRBV19 to TRBJ1-5; D may be TRBD1 (5 bases). CDR3 length equals 12 residues. V shed 7 bases and J shed 6 bases, with 10 bases lying between them. Per the germline V gene, CDR1 is LNHDA and CDR2 is SQIVND (reference sequence). The CDR3 DNA reads TGTGCCAGTACCCATAGGGGTCAGCCCCAGCATTTT. Amino acid sequence: CASTHRGQPQHF.

This clone was observed a few times. The chain links TRBV11-2 to TRBJ2-3, with 7 bases matching TRBD2. Per the germline V gene, CDR1 is SGHAT and CDR2 is FQNNGV. The junction had 7 bases not matched to a gene; V was cut back by 5 bases and J by 8 bases. The CDR3 contains 13 residues. The CDR3 DNA reads as TGTGCCAGCAGCGCAAGCTCGGGGGGTACGCAGTATTTT. Its protein product is CASSASSGGTQYF.

This clone has only a few counts. CDR3 DNA sequence: TGTGCCAGCAGTTTATTCCGCCAGGCAACTAATGAAAAACTGTTTTTT. It codes for CASSLFRQATNEKLFF. The chain couples TRBV28 to TRBJ1-4; D remains unclear. In germline, CDR1 is MDHEN, CDR2 SYDVKM. The CDR3 loop spans 16 amino acids. The ends were cut back, 1 base at V and 0 bases at J, with 9 bases in the middle.

This sequence joins TRBV11-2 and TRBJ2-3; tentative D call: TRBD2 (5 bases). The V and J ends lost 6 bases and 4 bases respectively, with 8 bases between them. The CDR3 length is 12 residues. The germline gives CDR1 SGHAT, CDR2 FQNNGV. The CDR3 nucleotides are TGTGCCAGCAGACTCGGGGCAGATACGCAGTATTTT. It encodes CASRLGADTQYF.

The chain recombines TRBV7-2 with TRBJ1-1; TRBD1 matches 7 bases. The CDR3 contains 15 residues. The junction had 10 bases not matched to a gene; V was cut back by 4 bases and J by 5 bases. Per the germline V gene, CDR1 is SGHTA and CDR2 is FQGNSA. CDR3 sequence reads: CASSSVDRVRTEAFF. CDR3 in DNA: TGTGCCAGCAGCTCCGTTGACAGGGTCAGAACTGAAGCTTTCTTT.